This TCR beta chain was recorded in a study of blood T cells in healthy people across ages. Germline CDR1 and CDR2: SGHRS and YFSETQ. The CDR3 has 14 residues. V lost 4 bases to trimming and J lost 0 bases, with 8 bases between them. Alongside a J-beta primer mix, a sample-barcoded 5' primer served in a second PCR lasting about 7 to 11 cycles. MiXCR, run by TCRdb on the 5' RACE reads, gives a single entry per CDR3 protein. Here the sample spans roughly 700,000 distinct CDR3 sequences, approximately 49% being singletons. The study isolated at least 7 million PBMCs from each sample. The study's findings and limits: Not knowing donor CMV status may have confounded expanded clonotype changes. Long-lived donors had more naive CD4+ cells and higher diversity than aged donors. Across samples, TCR beta diversity tracked strongly with naive T cell percentage.

To note about this clonotype: Its antigen is not known.

Sequencing was done on a sample of blood. The TCR originated in a woman aged 60-70 years in good health. The chain has TRBV5-1 and TRBJ1-3; D gene uncertain. DNA for the CDR3: TGCGCCAGCAGCGGTGGAGCCTCTGGAAACACCATATATTTT. This gives the protein CASSGGASGNTIYF.